This T cell receptor beta chain is drawn from a study of cytomegalovirus exposure and HLA in healthy donors (dated by TCRdb to about 2017). About the study as a whole: An earlier analysis of roughly 610 of the donors reported under 300 Gb of sequence data and around 110 million unique TCR beta sequences obtained from around 170 million T cells. An early release that covered 640 HLA-typed donors contained about 290 gigabases of sequencing data and some 87 million unique TCR sequences. The genetic ancestry cluster associated with self-reported Caucasian donors included about 81% of the approximately 410 genotyped donors. The aim of the study was to test whether cataloging public T cell receptors could identify signatures of past pathogen exposure. Using immunosequencing, the study profiled T cell repertoires from around 680 subjects and related those repertoires to cytomegalovirus serostatus. A separate validation cohort of approximately 130 different subjects was used in addition to the 666-subject first cohort. High-throughput TCR immunosequencing, statistical association of individual TCRs with disease status, and machine learning were combined to predict cytomegalovirus infection status. To study patterns of TCR occurrence, a later analysis re-analyzed previously published TCR beta repertoires from 600 to 750 donors and added high-resolution HLA genotyping. In the later analysis, no new phenotypic data were used to find candidate immune exposures; instead, reliance was placed on TCR beta sequences and their occurrence across donors. An earlier analysis of approximately 640 of the donors applied high-throughput TCR beta sequencing to assess whether each TCR beta V gene segment acted as functional or pseudogenic. Donor age, sex, ethnicity and CMV serostatus were compiled alongside the repertoire data. A later genetic analysis used genome-wide SNP genotypes for about 65% of the 666 donors, treating that subset as a discovery cohort. Every discovery cohort repertoire had been produced on one sequencing platform. HLA typing included class I and class II loci at four-digit resolution. The number of typed donors differed by locus: about 620-640 for A, B, C, DRB1 and DQB1; approximately 520 for DQA1; approximately 610 for DPA1; and 400 to 480 for DPB1. Four or five DR-DQ haplotypes were handled as single units for association and clustering because linkage in the cohort was strong. Among around 400 genotyped donors of the cohort, an average of roughly 230,000 unique TCR beta nucleotide sequences was sequenced per donor, of which roughly 17% were non-productive.

Turning to this clone: Its recognized antigen is unknown.

What the research found in general, with its limitations: In a later genetic analysis, a missense DCLRE1C variant was associated with V-gene and J-gene trimming of TCR beta chains, and the association was replicated in an independent cohort. For the cohort, immune exposure information was limited to CMV serostatus. The sequencing pipeline was judged likely to have produced a cluster of highly shared sequence variants as a technical artifact. Assigning TCR associations to individual alleles was difficult when HLA alleles, especially DR and DQ, strongly co-occurred. Linkage disequilibrium might explain the correlated functional status among segregating V segments, but an unknown experimental factor could not be excluded. In both the original and validation cohorts, the classifier was reported to diagnose cytomegalovirus status with high specificity and sensitivity. A later analysis found that TCR association rates varied across HLA loci, with DRB1 alleles showing the most associated TCRs and HLA-C alleles the fewest. A further reported finding was that TCR beta sequences accurately predicted the HLA-A and HLA-B alleles for most subjects in the first cohort. Because HLA typing was missing for some donors at each locus, association tests included only the typed subset. According to a later genetic analysis, donors in an Asian-associated ancestry cluster had fewer N-insertions in productive TCRs than the roughly 700-donor mean. According to a later analysis, most CMV-associated TCR beta chains appeared to be HLA-restricted, and the HLA associations seemed to be driven largely by CMV exposure. An earlier analysis of approximately 600 of the donors showed that most TCR beta V segments appeared in productive rearrangements either about 87% or about 30% of the time, which broadly matched IMGT annotations. In the study, about 150 TCR beta chains were listed as associated with cytomegalovirus. According to the authors, the approach could potentially be generalized to other disease states and immunological phenotypes. Because counts were too low, approximately 18 rarely observed V segments, including chromosome 9 orphons, were excluded from the earlier analysis of some 590 of the donors. Because the 87-base-pair reads could not distinguish some IMGT-functional V segments, including TRBV6-2 and TRBV6-3, those segments were excluded. The cohort was sequenced for TCR beta chains only, and without alpha or paired-chain data the features that could be detected were limited. Specific HLA alleles were associated with over 15,000 TCR beta sequences at a false discovery rate of 0.05 in a later analysis. A few of the identified cytomegalovirus-associated TCR beta chains were confirmed in vitro to be specific for cytomegalovirus antigens. Most TCR sequences were observed very rarely across donors, whereas some public TCRs were present in many individuals. A later analysis found that HLA-associated TCR beta chains were more clonally expanded and had lower generation probabilities than equally common non-associated chains. Sequencing depth was assumed to be roughly uniform across donors in the presence/absence analyses, though that assumption may not hold. In a later analysis, several top co-occurrence clusters were reported to appear linked to parvovirus B19, influenza, CMV and Epstein-Barr virus.

Libraries were constructed by the immunoSEQ multiplex PCR assay. The multiplex PCR relied on a mix of 60 forward primers for TCR Vbeta segments and 13 reverse primers for TCR Jbeta segments. A multiplex PCR assay on genomic DNA amplified the CDR3 region of rearranged TCR beta genes. The Illumina HiSeq System was used to sequence the amplified TCR beta libraries as 87-base-pair reads. Per the authors' processing: A later analysis tallied around 87 million unique TCR beta chains across the 600 to 700 repertoires, and about 10 million of those chains were shared by two or more donors. Raw reads were error-corrected and collapsed into unique sequences by a nearest-neighbor algorithm in which closely related sequences were merged to remove PCR and sequencing errors. CDR3 sequences were aligned to IMGT reference sequences to assign V, D and J gene segments. For a sequence to be retained, a match of at least six nucleotides was required to both a V gene segment and a J gene segment. A rearrangement counted as productive if the CDR3 had no stop codons and remained in frame with V and J, and every other rearrangement counted as non-productive. CDR3 was defined according to IMGT convention as the region running from the second conserved V-encoded cysteine to the conserved J-encoded phenylalanine. The earlier analysis of about 590 of the donors excluded sequences that lacked an unambiguous match to a single V gene segment. In an earlier analysis of 587 of the donors, V segments were called functional above 56.7% productive rearrangements and were called segregating when the between-donor standard deviation exceeded 5%. A statistical classification framework was built to diagnose cytomegalovirus status from the catalog of TCR beta chain sequences. In a later analysis, V and J genes were assigned by comparing TCR nucleotide sequences against IMGT/GENE-DB human TR gene sequences. Using the TCRdist pipeline, a later analysis assigned CDR3 sequences along with most-parsimonious VDJ recombination scenarios. In a later analysis, each TCR beta chain was defined by its CDR3 amino acid sequence together with its V-gene family, and reads without a unique V-gene family were excluded. As a way to deal with suspected cross-contamination and a sequencing artifact, a later analysis dropped approximately 590 nucleotide sequences that were highly shared and had low generation probability. A later analysis calculated a clonal expansion index for each public chain from normalized within-repertoire ranks of inferred template counts. Generation probabilities in a later analysis came from a VDJ recombination model fitted to out-of-frame rearrangements, and those results were checked against IGoR. In a later analysis, hypergeometric tests were used to score TCR-TCR, TCR-HLA and TCR-CMV co-occurrence, with a repertoire-size bias correction applied to TCR pairs. In a later analysis, false discovery rates were estimated by permuting HLA or CMV assignments 20 times. In a later analysis, co-occurring TCRs were grouped using DBSCAN, with TCRdist sequence similarity added in when clustering inside HLA-allele-positive subsets. Repertoires with fewer than 30,000 or more than 120,000 public chains were left out of co-occurrence clustering, as were four to six repertoires with anomalous nucleotide sharing. TCRdb obtained this table from immuneACCESS and retained in-frame rearrangements with V and J assigned. These tables miss some clones; where compared with another copy, unresolved V genes account for less than half of the shortfall, and the remainder is unexplained. V, J and clone size derive from that table, while D and trimming were established from the DNA sequence. The table for this sample lists some 110,000 clones. The top ten clonotypes cover over 0.8% of the sample.

The CDR3 has 13 amino acids, counting the end cysteine and phenylalanine. Kept here is only the CDR3 DNA, which spans 39 bases and is read in frame from base 1. V was cut back by 7 bases and J by 5 bases, leaving a gap of 15 bases between them. Reading the germline V gene gives CDR1 MDHEN and CDR2 SYDVKM. In total, roughly 710 healthy bone marrow donors made up the cohort. At the time of sampling, every cohort member was nominally healthy, though immune exposures that went unrecorded were likely present. The donor tested CMV seronegative, placing the donor among the 350 or so seronegative members of the cohort. Each donor provided a peripheral blood sample, and peripheral blood mononuclear cells were used for TCR beta sequencing. Genomic DNA extraction from the blood cell samples was performed with the Qiagen DNeasy Blood Extraction Kit.

The sequenced sample was PBMCs. The V gene is TRBV28 and the J gene is TRBJ2-7; TRBD1 might be the D gene, on 5 matching bases. The source is a man between 18 and 29 years old in good health and CMV-seronegative. The nucleotide sequence reads as follows: TGTGCCAGCACCATGGGGCTAACCCACGAGCAGTACTTC. This encodes CASTMGLTHEQYF.